Below, 27 T cell receptor beta chains from the same sample are listed, as sequenced in a study of blood T cells in healthy people across ages. A sample-barcoded 5' primer and a J-beta primer mix were used in a second PCR of about 7 to 11 cycles. TCRdb used MiXCR to reprocess the 5' RACE reads, holding one entry per CDR3 protein. The sample consists of about 1,800,000 distinct CDR3 sequences, about 28% of them appearing once. The sample was blood. The receptor source for this set is a woman aged 25 to 39 in good health.

The rearrangement links TRBV24-1 to TRBJ2-1; no definite D call. The length of the CDR3 is 12 residues. Germline-derived CDR1 and CDR2 are KGHDR and SFDVKD. V lost 3 bases to trimming and J lost 8 bases, with 7 bases between them. The CDR3 nucleotides are TGTGCCACCAGTGATCCAATGTATGAGCAGTTCTTC. This sequence encodes CATSDPMYEQFF.

V is TRBV6-1 and J is TRBJ1-2; a weak D match, TRBD1 (6 bases). This CDR3 has 16 amino acids. Germline assignment: CDR1 MNHNS and CDR2 SASEGT. The V end lost 6 bases, the J end lost 2 bases, and 19 bases lay between the germline ends. As DNA, the CDR3 is TGTGCCAGCAGATTCACACCCCGGGGGCGGAACTATGGCTACACCTTC. Encoded protein: CASRFTPRGRNYGYTF.

This clonotype turned up a few times. The chain employs TRBV4-2 and TRBJ2-3, with 12 bases identical to TRBD2. CDR3 length: 17 amino acids. Germline V gene data show CDR1 as LGHNA and CDR2 as YNFKEQ. V lost 3 bases and J lost 1; bases outside the gene matches: 5. The CDR3 sequence: CASSHPGLAGRTDTQYF. The CDR3, as DNA: TGTGCCAGCAGCCACCCCGGACTAGCGGGGCGCACAGATACGCAGTATTTT.

Of note for this clonotype: This may arise from a read error, as a much more abundant clone is one base away. Without the conserved terminal phenylalanine or tryptophan, this CDR3 likely stems from a read error. This rearrangement joins TRBV28 to TRBJ2-7, with TRBD1 matching 9 bases. Germline CDR1 and CDR2: MDHEN and SYDVKM. The ends lost 6 bases at V and 1 base at J; junction bases unmatched: 4. This CDR3 has 14 amino acids. CDR3 in amino acids: CASRFGTGSYEQYC. The CDR3 DNA reads as TGTGCCAGCAGATTCGGGACAGGGTCCTACGAGCAGTACTGC.

This clonotype has only a few counts. A read error may produce the germline difference seen at one junction end. J is TRBJ1-5 and V is TRBV12-3 or TRBV12-4; unclear D gene. This CDR3 spans 14 amino acids. The CDR3 reads CASSRGLSNRPQHF. The CDR3 DNA reads as TGTGCCAGCAGTCGCGGCCTTAGCAATCGGCCCCAGCATTTT.

This clonotype has at least ten counts. This rearrangement joins TRBV20-1 to TRBJ2-7; possible D gene TRBD1, 5 bases. The CDR3 is 12 residues long. Trimming took off 6 bases at V and 7 bases at J, with 16 bases between the two ends. Germline V gene lookup returns CDR1 DFQATT and CDR2 SNEGSKA (reference sequence). CDR3 coding DNA: TGCAGTGCGCACGCAGGGCTCTGGGAGCAGTACTTC. This gives the protein CSAHAGLWEQYF.

The chain recombines TRBV5-1 with TRBJ1-2; no clear D gene. Germline V CDR1 and CDR2: SGHRS, YFSETQ. V dropped 0 bases and J dropped 4 bases, with 13 bases sitting between them. This CDR3 spans 15 amino acids. The CDR3 region has the DNA TGCGCCAGCAGCTTGGATGGTCGAGACACCTATGGCTACACCTTC. Its protein is CASSLDGRDTYGYTF.

This rearrangement joins TRBV7-2 to TRBJ1-2; perhaps TRBD1 as D (5 bases). This CDR3 is 16 amino acids long. The ends were cut back, 1 base at V and 1 base at J, with 13 bases in the middle. Per the germline V gene, CDR1 is SGHTA and CDR2 is FQGNSA. CDR3: CASSLGGGALNYGYTF. As DNA, the CDR3 is TGTGCCAGCAGCTTAGGGGGCGGAGCCCTTAACTATGGCTACACCTTC.

This chain uses TRBV7-9 with TRBJ1-1; D is unresolved. The V and J ends lost 5 bases and 13 bases respectively, with 17 bases between them. The CDR3 totals 12 residues. CDR1 SEHNR and CDR2 FQNEAQ come from the germline V gene (reference sequence). The CDR3 spells CASSASTVLGFF. DNA of the CDR3: TGTGCCAGCAGCGCTTCGACGGTTTTAGGTTTCTTT.

This clonotype was counted only a few times. A much larger clone differs by one base, so this may be a read error. V gene TRBV6-2 or TRBV6-3 combines with J gene TRBJ2-7, with D possibly TRBD1 on 6 matching bases. Germline CDR1 reads MNHEY; CDR2 reads SVGEGT. The germline V and J ends were trimmed by 2 bases and 4 bases, with 15 bases remaining between them. The CDR3 loop spans 15 amino acids. In DNA, the CDR3 is TGTGCCAGCAGTTACAGGACAGACTCCCGGTACGAGCAGTACTTC. It specifies CASSYRTDSRYEQYF.

This clonotype was counted at least ten times. A read error may produce the germline difference seen at one junction end. The rearrangement uses TRBV5-1 and TRBJ1-2; D is unresolved. The V gene's germline CDR1 is SGHRS and CDR2 YFSETQ. The CDR3 spans 13 residues. The CDR3 nucleotides are TGTGCCAGCAGCTTAGACCGGTACTATGGCTACACCTTC. It encodes CASSLDRYYGYTF.

With regard to this clonotype: A clone one base away is much larger, so this may be a read error. The V gene is TRBV20-1, the J gene TRBJ2-1; TRBD2 aligns across 13 bases. The assigned J gene may be wrong: the sequence end matches TRBJ2-7 better. The CDR3 contains 17 residues. Per the germline V gene, CDR1 is DFQATT and CDR2 is SNEGSKA (reference sequence). In DNA, the CDR3 is TGCAGTGCTAAGACTAGCGGGAGGATCCGCTCCTACAATGAGCAGTACTTC. Its protein product is CSAKTSGRIRSYNEQYF.

CDR3 loop: CASGFGTGGDGPQHF. The CDR3 DNA sequence: TGTGCTAGTGGTTTTGGGACAGGGGGCGACGGGCCCCAGCATTTT. This chain links TRBV12-5 with TRBJ1-5, with 12 nucleotides matching TRBD1. CDR3 length equals 15 residues. Germline V gene lookup returns CDR1 LGHNT and CDR2 FRNRAP. Trimming removed 3 bases from V and 9 bases from J; junction bases left unmatched: 6.

The chain carries TRBV9 and TRBJ2-7, with 8 bases that match TRBD2. The J call is doubtful: the DNA matches TRBJ2-5 better. The CDR3 length is 16 residues. CDR1 and CDR2 (germline): SGDLS, YYNGEE. This CDR3 reads CASSVASGGGLGTQYF. Written as DNA, the CDR3 is TGTGCCAGCAGCGTAGCCTCCGGGGGGGGCCTGGGGACCCAGTACTTC.

The V call is TRBV9, the J call TRBJ2-7, with D perhaps matching TRBD2 (6 bases). Germline loops: CDR1 SGDLS, CDR2 YYNGEE. The V gene lost 3 bases and the J gene lost 5 bases, with 21 bases spanning the gap. CDR3 length equals 16 residues. The CDR3 protein is CASSAEGPRRVHEQYF. The CDR3, as DNA: TGTGCCAGCAGCGCAGAGGGGCCTCGGAGGGTCCACGAGCAGTACTTC.

This clonotype was detected only a few times. This rearrangement joins TRBV27 to TRBJ2-3; 7 positions match TRBD1. With 6 bases clipped from V and 6 bases from J, the junction kept 6 bases outside the gene matches. CDR1 is MNHEY, CDR2 SMNVEV, per germline (reference sequence). The CDR3 length is 13 residues. CDR3 nucleotides: TGTGCCAGCAGCCGAAACAGGGGTGATACGCAGTATTTT. Residues: CASSRNRGDTQYF.

At least ten counts were recorded for this clonotype. A junction end diverges from the germline sequence, so it may reflect a read error. The V call is TRBV4-1, the J call TRBJ1-1; maybe TRBD1 (5 bases). Germline CDR1 reads MGHRA; CDR2 reads YSYEKL. The CDR3 is made up of 13 amino acids. CDR3 nucleotide sequence: TGTGCCAGCAGCCAAGTTAGGGGTACTGAAGCTTTCTTT. It is translated as CASSQVRGTEAFF.

A remark on this clonotype: The junction does not match germline at one end; this may be a read error. The rearrangement joins TRBV9 to TRBJ1-6, with 8 bases lining up with TRBD1. Germline CDR1 and CDR2: SGDLS and YYNGEE. CDR3 size: 13 residues. The CDR3 region is CASTDRENSPPHF. The CDR3 region has the DNA TGTGCCAGCACGGACAGGGAGAATTCACCCCCCCACTTT.

Here the CDR3 reads CASSVRDRGIATNEKLFF. The CDR3 nucleotides read TGCGCCAGCAGCGTCCGGGACAGGGGGATTGCAACTAATGAAAAACTGTTTTTT. This chain uses TRBV5-1 with TRBJ1-4, with TRBD1 matching 11 bases. Germline V gene data show CDR1 as SGHRS and CDR2 as YFSETQ. V lost 4 bases to trimming and J lost 0 bases; unmatched junction nucleotides: 8. This CDR3 spans 18 amino acids.

The sample holds many counts of this clonotype. The chain carries TRBV29-1 and TRBJ1-2; weak D call: TRBD1 (6 bases). Germline lookup yields CDR1 SQVTM and CDR2 ANQGSEA. This CDR3 spans 12 amino acids. Trimming pared 6 bases from V and 8 bases from J, leaving 16 bases between. DNA for the CDR3: TGCAGCGTGACGCGGGGGCGTGAAGGCTACACCTTC. It encodes CSVTRGREGYTF.

This clonotype came up a few times. J is TRBJ2-1 and V is TRBV4-1; D may be TRBD1 (6 bases). CDR3 length: 17 amino acids. Germline values: CDR1 MGHRA, CDR2 YSYEKL. Trimming cost V 1 base and J 2 bases, with 15 bases left between them. CDR3 sequence reads: CASSQAQGGSPYNEQFF. DNA of the CDR3: TGCGCCAGCAGCCAAGCACAGGGTGGTAGCCCCTACAATGAGCAGTTCTTC.

This clonotype turned up a few times. This chain links TRBV4-1 with TRBJ1-1; D is unclear. Germline loops: CDR1 MGHRA, CDR2 YSYEKL. The CDR3 spans 14 residues. Trimming left V 1 base short and J 4 bases short, with 10 bases between. The DNA for the CDR3 is TGCGCCAGCAGCCAAGCTGAAAGGGTCACTGAAGCTTTCTTT. Translated: CASSQAERVTEAFF.

This clonotype was observed many times. The rearrangement uses TRBV4-1 and TRBJ2-6, with D tentatively TRBD1 (7 bases). CDR3 length: 17 amino acids. The germline V gene has CDR1 MGHRA and CDR2 YSYEKL. Between the trimmed V and J ends, which lost 4 bases and 2 bases, there was a span of 15 bases. The CDR3 region has the DNA TGCGCCAGCAGCCGACAGGGACTCACGACTGGGGCCAACGTCCTGACTTTC. Translation: CASSRQGLTTGANVLTF.

Worth noting for this clonotype: Just one base apart from a much larger clone, this may be a read error. The CDR3 coding sequence is TGCAGTGCCCCCAGCACAGACCTCTATGGTGCGCAGTATTTT. Translating gives CSAPSTDLYGAQYF. The chain joins TRBV20-1 to TRBJ2-3, with unresolved D. From germline, CDR1 is DFQATT and CDR2 SNEGSKA (reference sequence). The CDR3 loop spans 14 amino acids. V lost 6 bases, J lost 10 bases, and 23 bases lay in between.

The sample holds many counts of this clonotype. The chain uses TRBV7-2 and TRBJ2-5; D uncertain. The CDR3 runs to 14 residues. Trimming removed 3 bases from V and 2 bases from J, with 10 bases in between. Germline CDR1 is SGHTA and CDR2 is FQGNSA. DNA of the CDR3: TGTGCCAGCAGCTTCCCAGAGGTGCAAGAGACCCAGTACTTC. Translating gives CASSFPEVQETQYF.

The CDR3, as DNA: TGTGCCAGCAGCTTAGCCGGCGGACTAGCGGGGGGGCCAGGCGAGCAGTACTTC. Residues: CASSLAGGLAGGPGEQYF. The chain uses TRBV7-2 and TRBJ2-5; 15 bases map to TRBD2. The J call is uncertain, as TRBJ2-7 better fits the DNA end. The CDR3 runs 18 residues. CDR1 is SGHTA and CDR2 is FQGNSA in the germline V gene.

The chain carries TRBV28 and TRBJ2-3, with a tentative D call TRBD1 (7 bases). Germline lookup yields CDR1 MDHEN and CDR2 SYDVKM. V lost 6 bases and J 1 base, leaving 11 bases between the germline ends. The CDR3 has 14 residues. The CDR3 loop is CASRRDSRTDTQYF. The CDR3 bases are TGTGCCAGCAGGCGGGACAGCCGCACAGATACGCAGTATTTT. Filled out from reference TRBV28 and TRBJ2-3, the complete variable domain reads DVKVTQSSRYLVKRTGEKVFLECVQDMDHENMFWYRQDPGLGLRLIYFSYDVKMKEKGDIPEGYSVSREKKERFSLILESASTNQTSMYLCASRRDSRTDTQYFGPGTRLTVL.